Below, one T cell receptor (beta chain) is given with its context. Its antigen is unidentified. This specimen comes from a study of T cell responses to AZD1222 COVID-19 vaccine. Study outcomes and limitations: At 160-218 and 743-854, vaccine-associated CD4 TCRs were dominant, and they spanned spike. Reportedly, nearly half of unique spike TCRs recognized epitopes outside B.1.351/B.1.1.7 mutations.

Sequencing used immunoSEQ multiplex PCR; TCRdb keeps in-frame clones, though not all of them. The sample contains 150,000 to 180,000 clones, under 95% of which appear only once. This clonotype originated in an adult in good health. Here the sequenced sample was peripheral blood, taken on day 0 of AZD1222 vaccination.

DNA for the CDR3: TGTGCCTGGAACCCGACAGGGTGGAGCAATCAGCCCCAGCATTTT. Amino acid sequence: CAWNPTGWSNQPQHF. The chain combines TRBV30 with TRBJ1-5; 7 bases map to TRBD1. The germline gives CDR1 GTSNPN, CDR2 SVGIG (reference sequence). Trimming removed 4 bases from V and 1 base from J; junction bases left unmatched: 7. The CDR3 loop spans 15 amino acids.